This TCR beta chain was recovered during a study of blood T cell repertoires in COVID-19. Overall study context: From the United States, Italy and Spain came samples of acute and convalescent COVID-19.

In the authors' workflow: How many nucleated cells were present was estimated from reference gene primer amplification. This table comes from immunoSEQ multiplex PCR, and its TCRdb copy is limited to in-frame clones, with some not included. V and J calls and clone size follow that table, whereas D and trimming were derived from the DNA. This sample has about 160,000 clones, with 65% to 80% found just once. This clone was observed once. Trimming at V came to 8 bases and at J to 1 base, leaving 3 bases not matched to a gene. The CDR3 covers 13 residues. Germline CDR1 LNHDA, CDR2 SQIVND (reference sequence).

The clonotype was recovered from a man in his sixties with acute or convalescent COVID-19. The genes are TRBV19 and TRBJ1-1; 8 nucleotides align to TRBD1. Sample: peripheral blood. CDR3 DNA: TGTGCCAGTGCAGGACAGGGGAACACTGAAGCTTTCTTT. Translating gives CASAGQGNTEAFF.